The rows below give T cell receptor beta chains drawn from one sample of a study of Ad26.COV2.S vaccination and SARS-CoV-2 variants. Some clones are missing from TCRdb's copy, which holds only in-frame ones; the method was immunoSEQ multiplex PCR. The repertoire consists of a few hundred thousand clones, with about nine tenths occurring once and the leading ten covering 9.5% to 15%. The specimen was peripheral blood, collected in a trial of Ad26.COV2.S vaccine versus placebo. These TCRs come from a person between 18 and 65 years old who received the Ad26.COV2.S COVID-19 vaccine or a placebo. The CDR3 runs from the conserved cysteine through the conserved F or W. A D gene is named only where the DNA matches it firmly. Part of the rows lack a size; the others show once, few, many or a class for expanded clones.

CASSYVRGNTGELFF TGTGCCAGCAGTTACGTACGAGGGAACACCGGGGAGCTGTTTTTT NA NA TRBJ2-2 TRBV6-2/TRBV6-3
CSVPINRRQSYNEQFF TGCAGCGTTCCGATCAATAGACGTCAATCCTACAATGAGCAGTTCTTC NA NA TRBJ2-1 TRBV29-1
CASSYSWGAEAFF TGTGCCAGCAGTTACTCCTGGGGGGCTGAAGCTTTCTTT NA NA TRBJ1-1 TRBV6-6
CAWRTPTSRYNEQFF TGTGCCTGGAGAACGCCGACTAGCAGATACAATGAGCAGTTCTTC NA TRBD2 TRBJ2-1 TRBV30
CASSQKGPTPGTGVTDTQYF TGTGCCAGCAGCCAAAAGGGCCCGACGCCCGGGACAGGGGTTACAGATACGCAGTATTTT NA TRBD1 TRBJ2-3 TRBV14
CSATTGPYEQYF TGCAGCGCAACGACAGGGCCCTACGAGCAGTACTTC NA TRBD1 TRBJ2-7 TRBV29-1
CATSRDVGDWENIQYF TGTGCCACCAGCAGAGATGTAGGAGATTGGGAAAACATTCAGTACTTC NA NA TRBJ2-4 TRBV15
CASSPNYGYTF TGTGCCAGCAGTCCTAACTATGGCTACACCTTC NA NA TRBJ1-2 TRBV2
CASSSGGGRGGYTF TGTGCCAGCAGTTCAGGAGGGGGGCGCGGTGGCTACACCTTC NA NA TRBJ1-2 TRBV27
CASSPSTSPYEQYF TGTGCCAGCAGCCCTTCGACTAGCCCCTACGAGCAGTACTTC NA TRBD2 TRBJ2-7 TRBV9
CASSFTGGTNTEAFF TGCGCCAGCAGCTTCACAGGGGGGACTAACACTGAAGCTTTCTTT NA TRBD1 TRBJ1-1 TRBV5-1
CASNPGRGEKLFF TGTGCCAGTAATCCAGGGAGAGGAGAAAAACTGTTTTTT NA NA TRBJ1-4 TRBV19
CASSLGGIAKNIQYF TGTGCCAGCAGCCTGGGGGGCATAGCCAAAAACATTCAGTACTTC NA NA TRBJ2-4 TRBV25-1
CSVDVAFNTGELFF TGCAGCGTTGATGTGGCTTTCAACACCGGGGAGCTGTTTTTT once NA TRBJ2-2 TRBV29-1
CASALLDEQFF TGTGCCAGCGCTCTTTTGGATGAGCAGTTCTTC NA NA TRBJ2-1 TRBV12-3/TRBV12-4
CASSPARAKETQYF TGTGCCAGCTCACCAGCCAGGGCGAAAGAGACCCAGTACTTC NA NA TRBJ2-5 TRBV18
CATLAGGPYNEQFF TGTGCCACACTAGCGGGAGGACCCTACAATGAGCAGTTCTTC NA TRBD2 TRBJ2-1 TRBV10-3
CASSPSGRARGEQFF TGTGCCAGCAGCCCAAGCGGGAGGGCCAGGGGTGAGCAGTTCTTC NA TRBD2 TRBJ2-1 TRBV6-5
CASSPSEGYGYTF TGTGCCAGCTCACCGTCAGAGGGCTATGGCTACACCTTC NA NA TRBJ1-2 TRBV18
CASSLYSGRTGELFF TGCGCCAGCAGCTTGTACTCAGGGCGCACCGGGGAGCTGTTTTTT NA NA TRBJ2-2 TRBV5-1
CAWSGTSGTSYEQYF TGTGCCTGGAGTGGGACTAGCGGAACCTCCTACGAGCAGTACTTT NA TRBD2 TRBJ2-7 TRBV30
CASSYRGSQPQHF TGTGCCAGCAGTTATCGGGGCAGTCAGCCCCAGCATTTT NA NA TRBJ1-5 TRBV6-5
CASSSPPGGGRSYEQYF TGTGCCAGCAGCTCGCCCCCCGGGGGTGGCCGATCCTACGAGCAGTACTTC NA NA TRBJ2-7 TRBV7-2
CAGGAPEQYF TGTGCCGGGGGGGCGCCTGAGCAGTACTTC once NA TRBJ2-7 TRBV30
CAWANRESGTGYTF TGTGCCTGGGCAAACAGGGAGTCGGGGACTGGCTACACCTTC NA NA TRBJ1-2 TRBV30
CASSWGVETQYF TGTGCCAGCAGCTGGGGCGTGGAGACCCAGTACTTC NA NA TRBJ2-5 TRBV3-1/TRBV3-2
CASSTTSGGSYEQYF TGTGCCAGCAGCACGACTAGCGGAGGCTCCTACGAGCAGTACTTC NA TRBD2 TRBJ2-7 TRBV27
CASSIATTYNEQFF TGTGCCAGTAGTATAGCTACCACTTACAATGAGCAGTTCTTC NA NA TRBJ2-1 TRBV19
CASSEQRQGNEKLFF TGTGCCAGCAGTGAACAAAGACAGGGGAATGAAAAACTGTTTTTT NA TRBD1 TRBJ1-4 TRBV2
CASTGTSEASGINYEQYF TGTGCCAGCACCGGGACTAGCGAGGCGAGCGGGATAAATTACGAGCAGTACTTC few TRBD2 TRBJ2-7 TRBV27
CASSESWGTEAFF TGTGCCAGCAGTGAATCGTGGGGCACTGAAGCTTTCTTT once NA TRBJ1-1 TRBV25-1
CASSLSARGTNSPLHF TGTGCCAGCAGTTTATCGGCACGGGGAACTAATTCACCCCTCCACTTT once NA TRBJ1-6 TRBV28
CSVELAGVSYEQYF TGCAGCGTTGAACTAGCGGGAGTTTCCTACGAGCAGTACTTC NA TRBD2 TRBJ2-7 TRBV29-1
CASKGRSSYEQYF TGTGCCAGCAAAGGAAGATCCTCCTACGAGCAGTACTTC NA NA TRBJ2-7 TRBV27
CASSLYETAFF TGTGCCAGCAGTTTATACGAGACAGCTTTCTTT NA NA TRBJ1-1 TRBV12-3/TRBV12-4
CSVGEGLAYNEQFF TGCAGCGTTGGGGAGGGACTAGCGTACAATGAGCAGTTCTTC NA TRBD2 TRBJ2-1 TRBV29-1
CASSPRQFSGNTIYF TGTGCCAGCTCACCCCGACAGTTCTCTGGAAACACCATATATTTT NA NA TRBJ1-3 TRBV18
CASSIHRGGNQPQHF TGTGCCAGTAGTATTCACAGGGGAGGCAATCAGCCCCAGCATTTT few TRBD1 TRBJ1-5 TRBV19
CASSLRQTGELFF TGTGCCAGCAGCCTTCGACAGACCGGGGAGCTGTTTTTT NA NA TRBJ2-2 TRBV7-6
CASSHPRGRGGNTGELFF TGTGCCAGCAGCCATCCCCGAGGCAGGGGCGGCAACACCGGGGAGCTGTTTTTT once NA TRBJ2-2 TRBV7-2
CAWSFTAGGGYGYTF TGTGCCTGGAGCTTCACCGCAGGGGGCGGCTATGGCTACACCTTC NA TRBD1 TRBJ1-2 TRBV30